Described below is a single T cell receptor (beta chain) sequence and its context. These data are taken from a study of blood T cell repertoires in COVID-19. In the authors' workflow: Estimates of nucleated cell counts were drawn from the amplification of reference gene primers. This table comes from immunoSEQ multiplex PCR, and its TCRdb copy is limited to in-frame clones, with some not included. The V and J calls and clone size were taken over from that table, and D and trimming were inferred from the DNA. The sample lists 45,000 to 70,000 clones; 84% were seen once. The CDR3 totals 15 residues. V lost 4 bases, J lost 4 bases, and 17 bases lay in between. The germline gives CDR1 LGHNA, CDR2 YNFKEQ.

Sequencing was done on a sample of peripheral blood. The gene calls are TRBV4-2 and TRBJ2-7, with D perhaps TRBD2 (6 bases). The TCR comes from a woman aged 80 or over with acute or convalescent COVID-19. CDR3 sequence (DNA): TGTGCCAGCAGCCCGAACAACGGGGGTACGTACGAGCAGTACTTC. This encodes CASSPNNGGTYEQYF.